This TCR beta chain was sequenced during a study of cytomegalovirus exposure and HLA in healthy donors. Turning to the study itself: Of about 390 genotyped donors, 81% grouped in the Caucasian-associated ancestry cluster.

The CDR3 has 14 amino acids. After removal of 5 bases from V and 3 bases from J, the junction contained 3 bases not matched to a gene. Germline lookup yields CDR1 MDHEN and CDR2 SYDVKM. PCR amplification relied on 60 Vbeta primers (plus 13 Jbeta primers). Sequencing was performed with immunoSEQ multiplex PCR; in TCRdb, only in-frame clones are kept and a portion is missing. This sample has about 120,000 clones, with roughly 82% found just once. The chain recombines TRBV28 with TRBJ1-1; 10 positions match TRBD1. The sequence was obtained from a man between 18 and 35 years old in good health and CMV-seropositive. The sample comprised PBMCs. Written as DNA, the CDR3 is TGTGCCAGCAGTCCGGACAGGGGGTACACTGAAGCTTTCTTT. Translated: CASSPDRGYTEAFF.